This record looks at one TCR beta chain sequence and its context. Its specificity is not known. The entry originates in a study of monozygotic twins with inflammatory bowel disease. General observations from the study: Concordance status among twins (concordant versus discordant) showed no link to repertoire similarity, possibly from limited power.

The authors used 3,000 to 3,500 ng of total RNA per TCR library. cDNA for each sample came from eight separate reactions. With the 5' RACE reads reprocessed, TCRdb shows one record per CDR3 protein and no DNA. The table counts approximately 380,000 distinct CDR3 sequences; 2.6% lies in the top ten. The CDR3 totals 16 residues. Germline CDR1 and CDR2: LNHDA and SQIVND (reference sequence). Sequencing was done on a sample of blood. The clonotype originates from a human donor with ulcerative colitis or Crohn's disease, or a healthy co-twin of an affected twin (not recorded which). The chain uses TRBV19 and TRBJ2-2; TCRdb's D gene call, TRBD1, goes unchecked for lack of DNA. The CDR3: CASSIEGQLVTGELFF.